This T cell receptor (beta chain) was sequenced in a study of human T cells and chemical hapten exposure. At the level of the study: Patch testing was performed with 0.01% DPC on the upper back, with reading at 6 days.

The time point here: pre-sensitization, week 0. Treatment in this sample: therapeutic diphenylcyclopropenone sensitization with weekly scalp DPC. What the library attached to individual cDNA molecules were unique molecular identifiers. TCRdb passed the RACE reads through MiXCR, listing each CDR3 protein once. Of around 92,000 distinct CDR3 sequences in the sample, roughly 10% are singletons; the top ten hold approximately 3.1%. The trim removed 0 bases at V and 6 bases at J, leaving 10 bases unmatched. The CDR3 covers 17 residues. Germline V gene data show CDR1 as ENHRY and CDR2 as SYGVKD. The sample consisted of whole blood, taken in connection with sensitization to the hapten diphenylcyclopropenone (DPC). V is TRBV10-3 and J is TRBJ1-2; 10 positions agree with TRBD1. The clonotype was recovered from a woman aged 60-70 years with alopecia areata. Some clones in this sample may be carry-over from other donors' samples. CDR3 DNA: TGTGCCATCAGTGAGTCGTTGACAGGGGGCTATGGGGATGGCTACACCTTC. Amino acid sequence: CAISESLTGGYGDGYTF.